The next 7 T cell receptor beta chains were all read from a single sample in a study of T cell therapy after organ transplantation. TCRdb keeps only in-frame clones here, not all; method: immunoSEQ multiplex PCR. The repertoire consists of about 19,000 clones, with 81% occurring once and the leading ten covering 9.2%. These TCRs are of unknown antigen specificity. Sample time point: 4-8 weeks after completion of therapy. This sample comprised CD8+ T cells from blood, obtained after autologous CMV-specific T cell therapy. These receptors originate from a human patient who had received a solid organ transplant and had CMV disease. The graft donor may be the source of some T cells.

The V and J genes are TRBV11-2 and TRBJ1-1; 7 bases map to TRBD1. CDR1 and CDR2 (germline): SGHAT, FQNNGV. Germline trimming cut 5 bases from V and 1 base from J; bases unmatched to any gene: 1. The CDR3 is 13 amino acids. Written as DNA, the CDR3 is TGTGCCAGCAGCCGGACAGGGAACACTGAAGCTTTCTTT. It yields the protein CASSRTGNTEAFF.

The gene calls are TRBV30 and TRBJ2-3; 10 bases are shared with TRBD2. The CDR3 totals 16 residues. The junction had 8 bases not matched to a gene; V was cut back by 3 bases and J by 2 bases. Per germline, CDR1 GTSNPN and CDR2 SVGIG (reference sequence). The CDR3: CAWRAGGPSSTDTQYF. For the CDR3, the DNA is TGTGCCTGGAGAGCGGGAGGGCCATCTTCCACAGATACGCAGTATTTT.

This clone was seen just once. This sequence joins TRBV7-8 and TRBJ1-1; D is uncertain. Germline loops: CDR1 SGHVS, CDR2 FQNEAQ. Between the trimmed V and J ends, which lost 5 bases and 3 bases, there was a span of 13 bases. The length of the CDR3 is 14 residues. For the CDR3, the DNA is TGTGCCAGCAGCGGCCAGAGGGTGGACACTGAAGCTTTCTTT. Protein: CASSGQRVDTEAFF.

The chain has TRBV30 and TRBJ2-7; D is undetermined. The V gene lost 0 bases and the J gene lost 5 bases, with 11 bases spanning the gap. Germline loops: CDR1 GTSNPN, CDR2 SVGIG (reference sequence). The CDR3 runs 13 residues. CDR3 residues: CAWSVRNLNEQYF. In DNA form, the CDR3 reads TGTGCCTGGAGTGTACGGAATTTGAACGAGCAGTACTTC.

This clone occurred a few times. The CDR3 sequence: CASSFDIMNTEAFF. DNA for the CDR3: TGTGCCAGCAGCTTTGACATCATGAACACTGAAGCTTTCTTT. The J gene is TRBJ1-1, the V gene TRBV5-6; D is ambiguous. CDR1 and CDR2 from the germline V gene are SGHDT and YYEEEE. V dropped 2 bases and J dropped 0 bases, with 8 bases sitting between them. CDR3 length: 14 amino acids.

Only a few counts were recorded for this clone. In DNA form, the CDR3 reads TGTGCCAGCAGTTTATGGGGGGGAGACGACACCGGGGAGCTGTTTTTT. It yields the protein CASSLWGGDDTGELFF. The chain uses TRBV27 and TRBJ2-2; 7 bases fit TRBD2. The germline gives CDR1 MNHEY, CDR2 SMNVEV (reference sequence). V lost 1 base and J lost 3; bases outside the gene matches: 5. This CDR3 comprises 16 residues.

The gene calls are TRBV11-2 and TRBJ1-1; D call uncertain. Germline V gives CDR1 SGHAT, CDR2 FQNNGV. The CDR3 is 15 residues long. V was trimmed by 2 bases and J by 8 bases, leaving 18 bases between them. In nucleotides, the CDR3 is TGTGCCAGCAGCTTAATCAGAAATTTGGGCGGCGAAGCTTTCTTT. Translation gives CASSLIRNLGGEAFF.